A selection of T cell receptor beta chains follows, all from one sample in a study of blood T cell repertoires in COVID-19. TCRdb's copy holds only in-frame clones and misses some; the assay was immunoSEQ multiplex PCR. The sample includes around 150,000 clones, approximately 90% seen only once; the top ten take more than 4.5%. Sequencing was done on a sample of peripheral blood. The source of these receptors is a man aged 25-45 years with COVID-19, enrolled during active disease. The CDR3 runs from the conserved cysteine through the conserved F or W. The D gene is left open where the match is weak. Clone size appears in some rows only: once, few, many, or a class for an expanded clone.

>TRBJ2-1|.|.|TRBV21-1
TGTGCCAGCAGCCCGCGGGACAGGGGGCGGGTATACAATGAGCAGTTCTTC
CASSPRDRGRVYNEQFF
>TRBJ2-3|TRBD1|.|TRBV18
TGTGCCAGCTCACCACGAGGGGGCAGCGCAGATACGCAGTATTTT
CASSPRGGSADTQYF
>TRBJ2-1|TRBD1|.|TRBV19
TGTGCCAGTAGTTCCTTTGGGACAGCCGGTGAGCAGTTCTTC
CASSSFGTAGEQFF
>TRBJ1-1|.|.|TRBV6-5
TGTGCCAGCAGTTACTCTCCCAGGGACACTGAAGCTTTCTTT
CASSYSPRDTEAFF
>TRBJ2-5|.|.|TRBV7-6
TGTGCCAGCAGCCCCGTTCCTTTAACCCAGTACTTC
CASSPVPLTQYF
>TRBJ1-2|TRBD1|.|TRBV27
TGTGCCAGCAGTCCTCAGACAGGGAGGTATGGCTACACCTTC
CASSPQTGRYGYTF
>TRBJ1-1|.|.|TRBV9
TGTGCCAGCAGCGTAGGACAGAGCACTGAAGCTTTCTTT
CASSVGQSTEAFF
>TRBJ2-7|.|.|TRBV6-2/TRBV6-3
TGTGCCAGCAGTTACTCTGGCCGGGACGAGCAGTACTTC
CASSYSGRDEQYF
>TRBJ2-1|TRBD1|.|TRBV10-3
TGTGCCATCAGTGCCGGGACAGGGATTAGCGGTAGCTCCTACAATGAGCAGTTCTTC
CAISAGTGISGSSYNEQFF
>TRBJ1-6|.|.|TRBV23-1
TGCGCCAGCAGTCAGGGGAGGGGGGGCTTCCACTCACCCCTCCACTTT
CASSQGRGGFHSPLHF
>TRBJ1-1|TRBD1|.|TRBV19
TGTGCCAGTAGGACAGGGACTGAAGCTTTCTTT
CASRTGTEAFF
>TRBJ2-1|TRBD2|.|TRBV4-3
TGCGCCAGCAGCCAAGATAGCCCCTTGAAAGCGGGAGCCTACAATGAGCAGTTCTTC
CASSQDSPLKAGAYNEQFF
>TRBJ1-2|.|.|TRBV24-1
TGTGCCACCAGTGATTTAAACAGTAACTATGGCTACACCTTC
CATSDLNSNYGYTF
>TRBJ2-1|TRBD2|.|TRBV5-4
TGTGCCAGCAGCCCCGCTAGCGGGGGGGCGGGCAATGAGCAGTTCTTC
CASSPASGGAGNEQFF
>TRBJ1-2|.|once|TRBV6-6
TGTGCCAGCAGTCCCTCCCTTTCCCGGTCCCCTAACTATGGCTACACCTTC
CASSPSLSRSPNYGYTF
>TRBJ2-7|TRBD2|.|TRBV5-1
TGCGCCAGCAGCCTAACAGCGGGAGGAAACGAGCAGTACTTC
CASSLTAGGNEQYF
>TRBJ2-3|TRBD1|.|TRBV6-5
TGTGCCAGCAGTTCACAGGGACAGATGACAGATACGCAGTATTTT
CASSSQGQMTDTQYF
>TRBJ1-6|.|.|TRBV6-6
TGTGCCAGCAGTCCTAGTCCCTCGAGCTCCTATAATTCACCCCTCCACTTT
CASSPSPSSSYNSPLHF
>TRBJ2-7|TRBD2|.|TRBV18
TGTGCCAGCTCACCCTCGGGGGGGTACGAGCAGTACTTC
CASSPSGGYEQYF
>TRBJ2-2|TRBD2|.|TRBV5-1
TGCGCCAGCAGCTTGGCCCCGACTAGCGGGGGGGCCGGGGAGCTGTTTTTT
CASSLAPTSGGAGELFF
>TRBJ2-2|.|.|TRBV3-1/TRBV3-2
TGTGCCAGCAGCCATATGGCGGGGGCCGACACCGGGGAGCTGTTTTTT
CASSHMAGADTGELFF
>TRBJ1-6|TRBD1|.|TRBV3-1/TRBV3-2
TGTGCCAGCAGCCCGGACAGGGGGAAGTCACCCCTCCACTTT
CASSPDRGKSPLHF
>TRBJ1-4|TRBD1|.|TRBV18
TGTGCCAGCTCACCGTCGGGACAGAGTAATGAAAAACTGTTTTTT
CASSPSGQSNEKLFF
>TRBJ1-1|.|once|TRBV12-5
TGTGCTAGTGGTGCCATCGTAGGCCCGCGGAATAATGAAGCTTTCTTT
CASGAIVGPRNNEAFF
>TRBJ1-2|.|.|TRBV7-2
TGTGCCAGCAGCCAAAGGGTAGGGCAGGGGCATGGCTACACCTTC
CASSQRVGQGHGYTF
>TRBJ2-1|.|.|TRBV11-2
TGTGCCAGCAGCTTTGGACTCTTGCAGTTCTTC
CASSFGLLQFF
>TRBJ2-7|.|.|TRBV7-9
TGTGCCAGCAGCTTAGATAGGGAGGACACCCTGGGATACGAGCAGTACTTC
CASSLDREDTLGYEQYF
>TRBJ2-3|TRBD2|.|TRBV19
TGTGCCAGTAATAATCGCGGGAGAACCACAGATACGCAGTATTTT
CASNNRGRTTDTQYF
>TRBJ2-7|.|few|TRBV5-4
TGTGCCAGCACGATGCTTGGCCAGGGATCCTACGAGCAGTACTTC
CASTMLGQGSYEQYF
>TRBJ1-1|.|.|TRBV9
TGTGCCAGCAGCCCAGAGGTACAGGGGAACACTGAAGCTTTCTTT
CASSPEVQGNTEAFF
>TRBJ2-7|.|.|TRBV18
TGTGCCAGCTCACCAACGAGGGCGGATGAGCAGTACTTC
CASSPTRADEQYF
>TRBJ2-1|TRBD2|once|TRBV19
TGTGCCAGTAGTACCGGTCGGGGACTAGCGGGAGTTGAGCAGTTCTTC
CASSTGRGLAGVEQFF
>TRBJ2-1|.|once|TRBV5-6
TGTGCCAGCAGCGTATTAGACAGGTTCTACAATGAGCAGTTCTTC
CASSVLDRFYNEQFF
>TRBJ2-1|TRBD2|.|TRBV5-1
TGCGCCAGCAGCTTAGCGGGAACGCGCGGGGAGGAGCAGTTCTTC
CASSLAGTRGEEQFF
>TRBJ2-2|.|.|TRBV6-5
TGTGCCAGCAGAGAGGGGAACACCGGGGAGCTGTTTTTT
CASREGNTGELFF
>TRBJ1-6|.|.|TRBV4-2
TGTGCCAGCAGCCAAGGGGGCAGTCCCTATAATTCACCCCTCCACTTT
CASSQGGSPYNSPLHF